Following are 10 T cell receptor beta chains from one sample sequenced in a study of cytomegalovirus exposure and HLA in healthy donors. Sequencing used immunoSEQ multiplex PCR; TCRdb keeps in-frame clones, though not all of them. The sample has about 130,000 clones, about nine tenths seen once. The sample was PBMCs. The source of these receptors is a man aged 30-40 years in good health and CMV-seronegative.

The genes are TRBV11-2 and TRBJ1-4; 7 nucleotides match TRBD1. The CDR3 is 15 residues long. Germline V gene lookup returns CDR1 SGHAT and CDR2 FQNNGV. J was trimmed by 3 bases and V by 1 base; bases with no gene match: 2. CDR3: CASSLAGQANEKLFF. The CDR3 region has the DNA TGTGCCAGCAGCTTAGCTGGACAGGCTAATGAAAAACTGTTTTTT.

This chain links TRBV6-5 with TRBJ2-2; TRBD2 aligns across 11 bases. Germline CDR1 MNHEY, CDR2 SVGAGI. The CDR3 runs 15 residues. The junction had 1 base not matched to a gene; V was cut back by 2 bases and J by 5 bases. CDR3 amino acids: CASSYGTSGTGELFF. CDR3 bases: TGTGCCAGCAGTTACGGGACTAGCGGAACCGGGGAGCTGTTTTTT.

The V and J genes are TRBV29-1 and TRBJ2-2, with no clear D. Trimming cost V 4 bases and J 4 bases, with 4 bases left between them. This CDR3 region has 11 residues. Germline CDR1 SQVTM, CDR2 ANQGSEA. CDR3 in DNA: TGCAGCGTTGCGGTCACCGGGGAGCTGTTTTTT. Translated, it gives CSVAVTGELFF.

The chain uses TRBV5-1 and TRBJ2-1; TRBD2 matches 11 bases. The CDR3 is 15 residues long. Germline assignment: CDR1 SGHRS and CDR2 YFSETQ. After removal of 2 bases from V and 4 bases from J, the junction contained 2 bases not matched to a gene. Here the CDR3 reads CASSLGTSGYNEQFF. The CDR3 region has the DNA TGCGCCAGCAGCTTAGGGACTAGCGGATACAATGAGCAGTTCTTC.

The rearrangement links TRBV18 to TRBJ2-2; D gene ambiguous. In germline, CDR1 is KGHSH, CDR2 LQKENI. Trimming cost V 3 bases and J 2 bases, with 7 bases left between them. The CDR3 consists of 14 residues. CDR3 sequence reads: CASSPDSNTGELFF. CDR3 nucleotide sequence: TGTGCCAGCTCACCCGACTCTAACACCGGGGAGCTGTTTTTT.

Here the CDR3 reads CASSAPGSGNTIYF. In DNA form, the CDR3 reads TGCGCCAGCAGTGCACCGGGATCTGGAAACACCATATATTTT. This chain uses TRBV10-2 with TRBJ1-3; no clear D. V was cut by 4 bases and J by 1 base, with 8 bases left in between. The CDR3 spans 14 residues. From germline, CDR1 is WSHSY and CDR2 SAAADI.

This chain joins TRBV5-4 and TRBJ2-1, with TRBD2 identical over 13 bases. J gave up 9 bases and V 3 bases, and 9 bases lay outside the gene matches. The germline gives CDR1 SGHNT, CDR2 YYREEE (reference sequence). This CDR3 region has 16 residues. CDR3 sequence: CASSYNRLAGGGEQFF. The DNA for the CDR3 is TGTGCCAGCAGCTATAATAGACTAGCGGGAGGTGGTGAGCAGTTCTTC.

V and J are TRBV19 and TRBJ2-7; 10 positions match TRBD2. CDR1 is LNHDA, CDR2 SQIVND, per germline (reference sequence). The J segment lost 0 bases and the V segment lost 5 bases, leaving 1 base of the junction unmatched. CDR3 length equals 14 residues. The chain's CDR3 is CASSWTSGSYEQYF. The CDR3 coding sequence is TGTGCCAGTAGTTGGACTAGCGGCTCCTACGAGCAGTACTTC.

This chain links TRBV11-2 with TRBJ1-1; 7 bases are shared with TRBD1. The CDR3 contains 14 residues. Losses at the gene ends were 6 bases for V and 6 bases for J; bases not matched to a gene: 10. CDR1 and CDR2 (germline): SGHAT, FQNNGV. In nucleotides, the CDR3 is TGTGCCAGCAGACCTGACAGGGTCCACCCTGAAGCTTTCTTT. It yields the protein CASRPDRVHPEAFF.

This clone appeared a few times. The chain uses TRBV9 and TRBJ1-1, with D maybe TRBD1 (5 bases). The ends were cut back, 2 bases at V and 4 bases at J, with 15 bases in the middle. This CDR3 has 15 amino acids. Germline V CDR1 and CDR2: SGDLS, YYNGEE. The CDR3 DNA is TGTGCCAGCAGCGTTGGGGGGGTATCGGGCACTGAAGCTTTCTTT. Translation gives CASSVGGVSGTEAFF.